Below, 10 T cell receptor beta chains from the same sample are listed, as sequenced in a study of shared clonotypes between healthy human individuals. The assay was immunoSEQ multiplex PCR, and TCRdb's table has in-frame clones only and misses some. The sample records 2 million to 2.5 million clones, less than 95% being singletons. CD45RO-negative, CCR7-positively selected cells formed the naive CD8 fraction, excluding terminally differentiated effector memory CD45RA+ cells. Sequencing used naive CD8+ T cells sorted from blood. Source of these receptors: a man between 18 and 29 years old in good health.

On this clone itself: At the DNA level, this CDR3 is encoded by other sequences in the same sample as well. The chain employs TRBV13 and TRBJ1-2, with D perhaps TRBD1 (5 bases). CDR1 is PRHDT, CDR2 FYEKMQ, per germline (reference sequence). Trimming cost V 3 bases and J 8 bases, with 10 bases left between them. CDR3 length: 12 amino acids. The CDR3 DNA is TGTGCCAGCAGCTTGATCGGGGACGGCTACACCTTC. This encodes CASSLIGDGYTF.

In the case of this clone: The sample has other DNA sequences that encode this CDR3 too. V and J are TRBV5-6 and TRBJ2-7; perhaps D is TRBD1 or TRBD2 (5 bases each). Trimming cost V 4 bases and J 7 bases, with 9 bases left between them. CDR1 is SGHDT and CDR2 is YYEEEE in the germline V gene. The CDR3 is made up of 11 amino acids. The CDR3 region has the DNA TGTGCCAGCAGCAGGGGCGGGGAGCAGTACTTC. Translated, it gives CASSRGGEQYF.

J is TRBJ1-1 and V is TRBV19, with a possible D match to TRBD1 (5 bases). Germline V lookup: CDR1 LNHDA, CDR2 SQIVND (reference sequence). There are 13 residues in the CDR3. The ends were cut back, 2 bases at V and 5 bases at J, with 9 bases in the middle. CDR3 sequence (DNA): TGTGCCAGTAGTATAAACAGGTGGACTGAAGCTTTCTTT. It codes for CASSINRWTEAFF.

V gene TRBV2 combines with J gene TRBJ2-5; 7 positions match TRBD1. With 8 bases clipped from V and 1 base from J, the junction kept 4 bases outside the gene matches. CDR1 is SNHLY, CDR2 FYNNEI, per germline. This CDR3 comprises 13 residues. As DNA, the CDR3 is TGTGCCAGCCTCGGGACAGTCCAAGAGACCCAGTACTTC. This encodes CASLGTVQETQYF.

This chain uses TRBV2 with TRBJ2-3, with D maybe TRBD2 (6 bases). Germline V lookup: CDR1 SNHLY, CDR2 FYNNEI. This CDR3 region has 13 residues. The V end lost 6 bases, the J end lost 2 bases, and 9 bases lay between the germline ends. CDR3 loop: CASRPGVTDTQYF. In DNA form, the CDR3 reads TGTGCCAGCAGACCGGGGGTCACAGATACGCAGTATTTT.

This chain uses TRBV14 with TRBJ2-7; D unclear. Trimming shortened V by 0 bases and J by 2 bases, and 14 bases separated the two germline ends. This CDR3 contains 16 residues. Germline V gene data show CDR1 as SGHDN and CDR2 as FVKESK. The CDR3 reads CASSQDLTESTYEQYF. CDR3 sequence (DNA): TGTGCCAGCAGCCAAGATCTAACAGAGTCGACCTACGAGCAGTACTTC.

In the case of this clone: Different DNA sequences within this sample yield the same CDR3. The genes are TRBV7-9 and TRBJ2-2; D gene unclear. Germline V gene data show CDR1 as SEHNR and CDR2 as FQNEAQ (reference sequence). V lost 2 bases and J 3 bases, leaving 4 bases between the germline ends. This CDR3 comprises 13 residues. CDR3 sequence reads: CASSLYDTGELFF. The CDR3 DNA reads TGTGCCAGCAGCTTATACGACACCGGGGAGCTGTTTTTT. Based on the CDR3 plus reference TRBV7-9 and TRBJ2-2, the full variable domain is DTGVSQNPRHKITKRGQNVTFRCDPISEHNRLYWYRQTLGQGPEFLTYFQNEAQLEKSRLLSDRFSAERPKGSFSTLEIQRTEQGDSAMYLCASSLYDTGELFFGEGSRLTVL.

The V call is TRBV4-1, the J call TRBJ2-5; 7 bases are a match to TRBD2. The J call may be in error: the DNA end matches TRBJ2-7 better. This CDR3 contains 16 residues. Germline V gene lookup returns CDR1 MGHRA and CDR2 YSYEKL. The CDR3 coding sequence is TGCGCCAGCAGCCAATCCTACCGGGACTACTCCTACGAGCAGTACTTC. Translated: CASSQSYRDYSYEQYF.

The V and J genes are TRBV7-9 and TRBJ2-3; 8 bases line up with TRBD1. V shed 5 bases and J 2 bases; nucleotides not matched to a gene: 9. The CDR3 loop spans 16 amino acids. Germline V lookup: CDR1 SEHNR, CDR2 FQNEAQ (reference sequence). The CDR3 loop reads CASSPTQGASTDTQYF. The CDR3 nucleotides read TGTGCCAGCAGCCCCACGCAGGGGGCCTCCACAGATACGCAGTATTTT.

This chain links TRBV2 with TRBJ2-1, with 12 bases aligning to TRBD1. The CDR3 loop spans 15 amino acids. CDR1 and CDR2 (germline): SNHLY, FYNNEI. J lost 8 bases, V lost 2 bases, and 4 bases had no gene match. DNA of the CDR3: TGTGCCAGCAGTGAAACGGGACAGGGGGCGTATGAGCAGTTCTTC. The encoded protein is CASSETGQGAYEQFF.